This T cell receptor beta chain was found in a study of blood T cell repertoires in acute mononucleosis (dated by TCRdb to between 2020 and 2021). A note on the overall study: Convalescent samples, representing the memory response, were collected 5 to 8 months after the acute presentation. Mean blood EBV load was about 3.9 log10 genome copies per million B cells during acute infection and about 2.6 at convalescence. General conclusions and limits of the study: Only approximately 9.2% of unique acute clonotypes persisted into convalescence, yet these made up most of the response; new diverse de novo clonotypes seemingly replaced the rest. The low acute-to-convalescent clonotype overlap might be partly explained by sampling error, because only a fraction of each donor's blood was analyzed. For BRLF1 (YVL-BR), a dominant role in TCR repertoire selection was played by TCRalpha CDR3 motifs, whereas only a minimal role was played by TCRbeta. With only a few donors in the cohort, group averages were based on very few individuals.

The time point label here, explained by the study, means: convalescence about 6 months (5-8 months) after acute presentation (visit 7). Over the course of primary infection, this study followed CD8 T cell responses against two immunodominant EBV epitopes, BRLF1 109 (YVL-BR) and BMLF1 280 (GLC-BM). Primary EBV infection was indicated by a positive serum heterophile antibody test and EBV viral capsid antigen-specific IgM. Magnetic positive selection (MACS) was first used to enrich total CD8 T cells from PBMCs. A FACSAria III was used to sort live CD3+ CD8+ tetramer+ cells to over 85% purity. A PE-conjugated tetramer loaded with the BRLF1 109-117 peptide was used to sort the cells. After tetramer sorting, TCR repertoires of EBV epitope-specific CD8 T cells were deep-sequenced directly ex vivo at acute infection and at convalescence. The donors were three individuals between about 18 and 30 years old who had clinical acute infectious mononucleosis along with laboratory evidence of primary EBV infection. Heparinized peripheral blood was drawn at clinical presentation with mononucleosis symptoms and was drawn again about 6 months later. PBMCs were isolated by Ficoll-Paque density gradient centrifugation.

Total RNA from at least 9,000 sorted tetramer+ CD8 T cells was reverse transcribed into cDNA for TCR profiling. CDR3 regions were PCR-amplified with primers annealing to V and J regions, and unique molecular identifiers were added to track templates. TCRalpha and TCRbeta chains were profiled using the immunoSEQ platform, including its sequencing and error-correction standards. On the study's bioinformatics: Clonal copy numbers were corrected for sequencing and PCR errors, and CDR3s were defined according to IMGT conventions. Analysis was restricted to productive rearrangements and performed with immunoSEQ Analyzer versions 2.0 and 3.0, while gene-pairing frequencies underwent further processing in Microsoft Excel. V-J pairings were visualized as Circos plots, and CDR3 motifs were found with MEME plus a custom motifSearch program. The probability of generation of TCR sequences was calculated using the OLGA algorithm. Clonotypes found at both visits were termed persistent, clonotypes found only in the acute phase were termed nonpersistent, and clonotypes found only at convalescence were termed de novo. Any amino acid clonotype used by more than one donor was defined as a public TCR. Held by TCRdb, this immuneACCESS table contains in-frame sequences only and omits some clones. Under half of the omission traces to an unresolved V gene where checked; the cause of the rest is unknown. V and J calls and clone size come straight from that table; D and trimming were deduced from the DNA. This sample gives about 1,700 clones in total; around 20% of them show up just once. About 25% of the sample comes from the top ten.

CDR1 is given as SGHAT and CDR2 as FQNNGV, both from the germline V gene. Measured from the cysteine to the phenylalanine, the CDR3 is 17 residues long. Only the CDR3 DNA is retained, 51 bases long and in frame from the first base. V loses 6 bases of germline sequence and J loses 4 bases, and the interval between the two ends is 24 bases. This clone was seen repeatedly, ten times or more. No much larger clone is present one base from it, and per-base qualities are unavailable. The sequence links TRBV11-2 to TRBJ2-5; D gene: possibly TRBD2, on 6 matching bases. The starting material was EBV YVL epitope tetramer+ CD8+ T cells sorted from PBMCs, obtained during convalescence from infectious mononucleosis. The sample's cell subset or site, from its label and the paper: CD8 T cells binding a tetramer with EBV BRLF1 109-117 peptide (YVL-BR). The sequence was obtained from a woman aged 18-35 years with infectious mononucleosis caused by EBV. The CDR3 region reads CASSSTYPGSVGETQYF. The nucleotides are TGTGCCAGCAGTAGTACTTACCCCGGGAGTGTTGGAGAGACCCAGTACTTC.